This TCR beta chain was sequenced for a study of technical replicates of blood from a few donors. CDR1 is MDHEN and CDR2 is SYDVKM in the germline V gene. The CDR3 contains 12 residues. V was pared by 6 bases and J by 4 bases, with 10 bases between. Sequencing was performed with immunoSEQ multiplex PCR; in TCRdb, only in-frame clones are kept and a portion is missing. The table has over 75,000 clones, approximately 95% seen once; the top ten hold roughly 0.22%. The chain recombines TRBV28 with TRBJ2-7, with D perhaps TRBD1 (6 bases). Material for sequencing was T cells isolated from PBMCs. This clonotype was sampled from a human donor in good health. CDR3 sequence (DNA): TGTGCCAGCAGCCGAACAGGGTACGAGCAGTACTTC. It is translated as CASSRTGYEQYF.